Reported below is one T cell receptor beta chain. Its antigen remains unidentified. The repertoire was sequenced with immunoSEQ multiplex PCR; TCRdb's copy has only in-frame clones and lacks some. The profile covers 65,000 to 80,000 clones, with roughly 90% appearing a single time and around 0.4% taken by the ten largest. This sample stems from a study of OX40 agonist ivuxolimab in advanced cancers. Notes on the study in general: Both blood CD4+ and CD8+ T cells showed clonal growth by week 6 at 0.1 to 3.0 mg/kg. CD8+ T cells (on average) carried more expanded clones than CD4+ T cells.

This CDR3 contains 12 residues. Germline V gives CDR1 SEHNR, CDR2 FQNEAQ (reference sequence). V was clipped by 0 bases and J by 12 bases, with 9 bases between them. This chain joins TRBV7-9 and TRBJ2-1; maybe TRBD1 (6 bases). The clonotype comes from an adult with an advanced solid tumor such as melanoma, head and neck, liver or kidney cancer. The source was CD4+ or CD8+ T cells sorted from blood, collected in a trial of the OX40 agonist ivuxolimab. The CDR3 loop is CASSLAGAGQFF. As DNA, the CDR3 is TGTGCCAGCAGCTTAGCGGGGGCAGGGCAGTTCTTC.